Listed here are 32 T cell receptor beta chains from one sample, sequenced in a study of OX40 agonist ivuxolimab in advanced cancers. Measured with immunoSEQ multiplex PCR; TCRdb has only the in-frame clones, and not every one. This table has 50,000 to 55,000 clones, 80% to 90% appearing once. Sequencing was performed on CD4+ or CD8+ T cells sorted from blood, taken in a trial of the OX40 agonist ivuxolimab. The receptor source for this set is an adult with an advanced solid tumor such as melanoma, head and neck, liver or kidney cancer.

This chain's CDR3 is CASSQTFRAGYTF. In nucleotides, the CDR3 is TGCGCCAGCAGCCAGACGTTCAGGGCTGGCTACACCTTC. This chain links TRBV4-1 with TRBJ1-2, with D possibly being TRBD1 (5 bases). The CDR3 sequence is 13 residues long. CDR1 MGHRA and CDR2 YSYEKL come from the germline V gene. V lost 3 bases, J lost 7 bases, and 12 bases lay in between.

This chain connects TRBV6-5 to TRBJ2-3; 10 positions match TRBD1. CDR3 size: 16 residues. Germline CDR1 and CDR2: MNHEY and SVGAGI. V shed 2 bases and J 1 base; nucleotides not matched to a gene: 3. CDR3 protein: CASSYGQGVGTDTQYF. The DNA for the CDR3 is TGTGCCAGCAGTTACGGACAGGGGGTCGGCACAGATACGCAGTATTTT.

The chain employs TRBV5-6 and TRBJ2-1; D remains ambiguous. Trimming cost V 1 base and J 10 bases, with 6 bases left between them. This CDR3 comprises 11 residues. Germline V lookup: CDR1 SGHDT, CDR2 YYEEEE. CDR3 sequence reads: CASSLLDEQFF. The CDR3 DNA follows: TGTGCCAGCAGCTTGTTGGACGAGCAGTTCTTC.

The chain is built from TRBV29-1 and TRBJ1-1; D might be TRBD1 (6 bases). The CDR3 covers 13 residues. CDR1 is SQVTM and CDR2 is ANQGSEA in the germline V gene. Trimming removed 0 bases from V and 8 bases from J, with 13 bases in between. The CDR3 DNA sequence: TGCAGCGTTGAAGAAGGGGGGGGCAGGGAAGCTTTCTTT. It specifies CSVEEGGGREAFF.

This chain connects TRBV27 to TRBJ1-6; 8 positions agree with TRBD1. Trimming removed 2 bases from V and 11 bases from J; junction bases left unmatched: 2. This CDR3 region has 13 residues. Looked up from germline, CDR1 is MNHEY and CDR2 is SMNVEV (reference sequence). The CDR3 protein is CASSLPGQAPLHF. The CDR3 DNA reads TGTGCCAGCAGTTTACCGGGACAGGCACCCCTCCACTTT.

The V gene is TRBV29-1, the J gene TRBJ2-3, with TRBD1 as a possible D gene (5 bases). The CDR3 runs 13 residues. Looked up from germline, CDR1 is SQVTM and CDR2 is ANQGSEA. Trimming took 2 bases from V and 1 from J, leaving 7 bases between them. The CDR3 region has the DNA TGCAGCGTTGAACAGGGCGGCACAGATACGCAGTATTTT. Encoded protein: CSVEQGGTDTQYF.

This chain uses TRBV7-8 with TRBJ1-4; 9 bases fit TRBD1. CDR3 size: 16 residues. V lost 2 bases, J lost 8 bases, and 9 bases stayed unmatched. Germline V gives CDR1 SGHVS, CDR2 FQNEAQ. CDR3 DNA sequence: TGTGCCAGCAGCTTAAGGAGGACAGGGGTGGAGGAAAAACTGTTTTTT. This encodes CASSLRRTGVEEKLFF.

CDR3 DNA: TGTGCCACCAGCAGATCTGACAGGGCCTCTAATGAAAAACTGTTTTTT. As protein: CATSRSDRASNEKLFF. The chain joins TRBV15 to TRBJ1-4, with TRBD1 identical over 7 bases. This CDR3 has 16 residues. Germline-derived CDR1 and CDR2 are LNHNV and YYDKDF (reference sequence). The V and J ends lost 2 bases and 3 bases, in that order; junction bases with no gene match: 6.

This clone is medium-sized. This CDR3 reads CASSYVRTGDPYEQYF. The CDR3 DNA reads as TGTGCCAGCAGTTACGTTCGGACAGGGGATCCCTACGAGCAGTACTTC. V gene TRBV6-5 combines with J gene TRBJ2-7, with TRBD1 matching 9 bases. The J segment lost 2 bases and the V segment lost 2 bases, leaving 7 bases of the junction unmatched. The CDR3 loop spans 16 amino acids. Germline V gene sequence: CDR1 MNHEY, CDR2 SVGAGI.

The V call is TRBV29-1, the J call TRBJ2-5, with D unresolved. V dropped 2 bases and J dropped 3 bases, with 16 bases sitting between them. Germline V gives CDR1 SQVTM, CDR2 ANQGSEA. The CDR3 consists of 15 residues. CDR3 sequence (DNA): TGCAGCGTTGAATTTTGGACCTTCACGGAAGAGACCCAGTACTTC. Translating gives CSVEFWTFTEETQYF.

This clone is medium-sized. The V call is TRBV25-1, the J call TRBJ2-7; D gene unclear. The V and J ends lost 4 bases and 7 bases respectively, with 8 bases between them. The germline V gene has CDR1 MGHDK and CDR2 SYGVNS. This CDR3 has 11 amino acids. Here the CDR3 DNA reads TGTGCCAGCAGTGGTCTATGGGAGCAGTACTTC. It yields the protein CASSGLWEQYF.

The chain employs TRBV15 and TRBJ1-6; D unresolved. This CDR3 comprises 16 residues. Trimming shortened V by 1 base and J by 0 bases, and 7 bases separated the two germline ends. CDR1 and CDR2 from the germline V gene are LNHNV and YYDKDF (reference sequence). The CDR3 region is CATSRGASSYNSPLHF. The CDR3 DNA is TGTGCCACCAGCAGAGGGGCAAGCTCCTATAATTCACCCCTCCACTTT. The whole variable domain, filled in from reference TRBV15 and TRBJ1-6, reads DAMVIQNPRYQVTQFGKPVTLSCSQTLNHNVMYWYQQKSSQAPKLLFHYYDKDFNNEADTPDNFQSRRPNTSFCFLDIRSPGLGDTAMYLCATSRGASSYNSPLHFGNGTRLTVT.

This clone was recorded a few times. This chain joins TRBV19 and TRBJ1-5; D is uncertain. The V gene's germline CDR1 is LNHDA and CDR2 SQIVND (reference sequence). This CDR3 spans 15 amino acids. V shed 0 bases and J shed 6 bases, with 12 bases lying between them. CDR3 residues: CASSIESGVSQPQHF. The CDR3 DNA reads TGTGCCAGTAGTATAGAATCCGGGGTAAGTCAGCCCCAGCATTTT.

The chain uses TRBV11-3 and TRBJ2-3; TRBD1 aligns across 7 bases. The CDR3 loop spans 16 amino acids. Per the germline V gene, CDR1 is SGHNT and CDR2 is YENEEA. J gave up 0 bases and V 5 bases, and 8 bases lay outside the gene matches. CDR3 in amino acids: CASSTGKGQSTDTQYF. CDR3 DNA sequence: TGTGCCAGCAGCACGGGGAAGGGACAGAGCACAGATACGCAGTATTTT.

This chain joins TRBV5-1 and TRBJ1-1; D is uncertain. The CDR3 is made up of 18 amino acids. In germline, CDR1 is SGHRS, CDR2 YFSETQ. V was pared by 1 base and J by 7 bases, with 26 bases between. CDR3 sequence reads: CASSLFELEEAARVEAFF. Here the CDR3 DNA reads TGCGCCAGCAGCTTGTTCGAGCTTGAGGAGGCCGCGAGGGTTGAAGCTTTCTTT.

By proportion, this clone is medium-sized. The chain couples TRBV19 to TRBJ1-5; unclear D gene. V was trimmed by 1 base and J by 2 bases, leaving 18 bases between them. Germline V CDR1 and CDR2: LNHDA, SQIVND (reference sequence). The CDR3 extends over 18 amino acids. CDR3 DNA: TGTGCCAGTAGTATAGTTTTAACTCCTACAAAGCGCAATCAGCCCCAGCATTTT. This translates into CASSIVLTPTKRNQPQHF.

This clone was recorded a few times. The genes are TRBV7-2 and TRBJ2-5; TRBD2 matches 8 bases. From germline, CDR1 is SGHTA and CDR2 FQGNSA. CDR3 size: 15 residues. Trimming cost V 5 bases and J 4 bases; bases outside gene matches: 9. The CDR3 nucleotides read TGTGCCAGCAGCATAATTAGCGGGGCACGAGAGACCCAGTACTTC. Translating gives CASSIISGARETQYF.

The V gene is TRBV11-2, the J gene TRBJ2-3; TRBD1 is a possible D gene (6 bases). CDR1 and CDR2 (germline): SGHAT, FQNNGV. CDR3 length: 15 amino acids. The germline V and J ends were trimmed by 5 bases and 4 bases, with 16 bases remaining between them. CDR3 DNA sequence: TGTGCCAGCAGCCCCGGGACAAGGGGATCAGATACGCAGTATTTT. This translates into CASSPGTRGSDTQYF.

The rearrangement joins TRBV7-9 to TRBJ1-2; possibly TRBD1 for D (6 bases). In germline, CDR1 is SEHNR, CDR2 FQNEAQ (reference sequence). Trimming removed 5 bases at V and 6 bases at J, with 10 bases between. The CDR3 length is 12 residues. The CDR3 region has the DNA TGTGCCAGCAGCGGGGGGCAGGATGGCTACACCTTC. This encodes CASSGGQDGYTF.

CDR3 sequence (DNA): TGTGCCATCAGTCGGAGCGAGGGTGAGCAGTTCTTC. Encoded protein: CAISRSEGEQFF. J is TRBJ2-1 and V is TRBV10-3; possible D gene TRBD2, 5 bases. CDR1 and CDR2 (germline): ENHRY, SYGVKD. The CDR3 length is 12 residues. Trimming shortened V by 5 bases and J by 9 bases, and 11 bases separated the two germline ends.

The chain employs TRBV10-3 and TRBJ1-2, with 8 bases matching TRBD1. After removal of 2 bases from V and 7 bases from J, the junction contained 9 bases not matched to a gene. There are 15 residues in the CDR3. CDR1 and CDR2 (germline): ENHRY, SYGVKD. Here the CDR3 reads CAISEHGQGAAGYTF. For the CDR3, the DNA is TGTGCCATCAGTGAGCATGGTCAGGGGGCTGCTGGCTACACCTTC.

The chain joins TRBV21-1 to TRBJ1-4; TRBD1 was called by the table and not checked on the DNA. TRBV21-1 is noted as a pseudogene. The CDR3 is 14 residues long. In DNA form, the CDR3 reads TGTGCCAGCAGCTTGACAGGTCGGGCGGAAAAACTGTTTTTT. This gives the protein CASSLTGRAEKLFF.

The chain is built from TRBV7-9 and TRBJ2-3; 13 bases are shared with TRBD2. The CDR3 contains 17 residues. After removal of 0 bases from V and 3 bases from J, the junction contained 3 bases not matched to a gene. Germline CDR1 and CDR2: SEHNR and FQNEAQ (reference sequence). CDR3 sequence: CASSLATSGGGTDTQYF. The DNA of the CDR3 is TGTGCCAGCAGCTTAGCTACTAGCGGGGGGGGTACAGATACGCAGTATTTT.

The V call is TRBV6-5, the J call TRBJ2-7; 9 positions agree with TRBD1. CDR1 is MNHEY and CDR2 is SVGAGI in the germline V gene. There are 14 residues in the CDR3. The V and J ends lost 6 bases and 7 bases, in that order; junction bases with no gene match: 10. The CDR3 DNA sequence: TGTGCCAGCAGCCGGGACAGGGATTTTGGGGAGCAGTACTTC. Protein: CASSRDRDFGEQYF.

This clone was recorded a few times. CDR3 sequence reads: CAISRDRDQPQHF. CDR3 bases: TGTGCCATCAGTCGGGACAGGGATCAGCCCCAGCATTTT. The gene calls are TRBV10-3 and TRBJ1-5; 9 bases are a match to TRBD1. Germline trimming cut 5 bases from V and 5 bases from J; bases unmatched to any gene: 1. The CDR3 length is 13 residues. Looked up from germline, CDR1 is ENHRY and CDR2 is SYGVKD.

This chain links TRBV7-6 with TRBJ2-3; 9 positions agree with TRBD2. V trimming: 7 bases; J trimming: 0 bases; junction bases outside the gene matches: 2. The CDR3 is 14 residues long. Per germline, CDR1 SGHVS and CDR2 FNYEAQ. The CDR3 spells CASKSGGSTDTQYF. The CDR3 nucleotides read TGTGCCAGCAAAAGCGGGGGGAGCACAGATACGCAGTATTTT.

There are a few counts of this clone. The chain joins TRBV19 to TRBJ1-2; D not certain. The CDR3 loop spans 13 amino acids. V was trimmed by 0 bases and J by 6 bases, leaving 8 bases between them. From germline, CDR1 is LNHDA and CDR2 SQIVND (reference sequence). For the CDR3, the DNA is TGTGCCAGTAGTATAGAGGGTGTGAATGGCTACACCTTC. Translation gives CASSIEGVNGYTF.

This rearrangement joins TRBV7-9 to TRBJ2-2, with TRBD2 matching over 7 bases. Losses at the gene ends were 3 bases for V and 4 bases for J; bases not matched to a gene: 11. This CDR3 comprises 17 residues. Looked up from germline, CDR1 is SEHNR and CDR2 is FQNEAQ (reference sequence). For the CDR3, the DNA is TGTGCCAGCAGCTTGACTAGCAAAGCCCGGGGCACCGGGGAGCTGTTTTTT. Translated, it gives CASSLTSKARGTGELFF.

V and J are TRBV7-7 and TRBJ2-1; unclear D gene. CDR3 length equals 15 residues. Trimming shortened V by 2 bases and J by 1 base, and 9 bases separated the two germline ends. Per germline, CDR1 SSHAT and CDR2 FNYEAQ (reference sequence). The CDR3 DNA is TGTGCCAGCAGCTTAAACGAGAAGTCCTACAATGAGCAGTTCTTC. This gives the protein CASSLNEKSYNEQFF. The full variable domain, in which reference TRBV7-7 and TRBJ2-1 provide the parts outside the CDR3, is GAGVSQSPRYKVTKRGQDVTLRCDPISSHATLYWYQQALGQGPEFLTYFNYEAQPDKSGLPSDRFSAERPEGSISTLTIQRTEQRDSAMYRCASSLNEKSYNEQFFGPGTRLTVL.

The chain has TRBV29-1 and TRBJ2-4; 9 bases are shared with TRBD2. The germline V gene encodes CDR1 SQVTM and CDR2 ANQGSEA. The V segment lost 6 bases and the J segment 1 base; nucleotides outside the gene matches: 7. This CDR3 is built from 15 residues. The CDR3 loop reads CSVTLAGSAKNIQYF. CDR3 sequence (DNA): TGCAGCGTCACTCTAGCGGGGTCCGCCAAAAACATTCAGTACTTC.

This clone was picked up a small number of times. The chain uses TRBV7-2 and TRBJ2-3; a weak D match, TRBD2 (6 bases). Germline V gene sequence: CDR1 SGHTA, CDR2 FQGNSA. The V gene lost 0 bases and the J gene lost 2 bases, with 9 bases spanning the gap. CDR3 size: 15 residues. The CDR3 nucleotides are TGTGCCAGCAGCTTAGCGACTAGTTTCACAGATACGCAGTATTTT. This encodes CASSLATSFTDTQYF.

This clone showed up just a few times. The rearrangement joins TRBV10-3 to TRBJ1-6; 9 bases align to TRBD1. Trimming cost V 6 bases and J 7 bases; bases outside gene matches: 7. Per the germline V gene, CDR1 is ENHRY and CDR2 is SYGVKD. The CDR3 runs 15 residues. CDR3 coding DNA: TGTGCCATCAGGAGGGGACAGGGTGTGAATTCACCCCTCCACTTT. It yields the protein CAIRRGQGVNSPLHF.